A single sample is the source of the 25 T cell receptor beta chains below, sequenced in a study of early T cells in non-severe SARS-CoV-2 infection. TCRdb redid the calling of the 5' RACE reads with MiXCR, one entry per CDR3 protein. The data contain approximately 70,000 distinct CDR3 sequences, about an eighth of them seen just once; the ten biggest clones take up roughly 2.5%. The source material was whole blood, sampled at baseline. The receptors come from an adult who was a healthcare worker with PCR-confirmed SARS-CoV-2 infection or an uninfected control (not recorded which).

This clonotype was detected ten times or more. The gene calls are TRBV7-2 and TRBJ1-1; D is uncertain. Germline-derived CDR1 and CDR2 are SGHTA and FQGNSA. This CDR3 has 14 residues. V was cut by 0 bases and J by 7 bases, with 12 bases left in between. Here the CDR3 DNA reads TGTGCCAGCAGCTTAGCTTCCTCCCACAGTGAAGCTTTCTTT. It is translated as CASSLASSHSEAFF.

This clonotype has a count of ten or more. This chain uses TRBV28 with TRBJ1-5; a weak D match, TRBD1 (5 bases). The CDR3 contains 14 residues. Germline loops: CDR1 MDHEN, CDR2 SYDVKM. Deletions cut 8 bases from V and 3 bases from J, with 14 bases between. This chain's CDR3 is CASGGGVVNQPQHF. In nucleotides, the CDR3 is TGTGCCAGCGGTGGAGGGGTTGTCAATCAGCCCCAGCATTTT.

This clonotype was seen only a few times. This chain uses TRBV20-1 with TRBJ2-3, with a tentative D call TRBD1 (5 bases). CDR1 is DFQATT and CDR2 is SNEGSKA in the germline V gene (reference sequence). V was cut by 2 bases and J by 4 bases, with 7 bases left in between. CDR3 length equals 12 residues. DNA of the CDR3: TGCAGTGCTAGAAGGGGTCCAGATACGCAGTATTTT. This codes for CSARRGPDTQYF.

On this clonotype: This may arise from a read error, as a much more abundant clone is one base away. This chain connects TRBV12-3 or TRBV12-4 to TRBJ2-5; 9 nucleotides agree with TRBD1. CDR3 size: 13 residues. CDR3 DNA: TGTGGCAGCACAGGGGGCTCAGGGGAGACCCAGTACTTC. This encodes CGSTGGSGETQYF.

This chain joins TRBV7-6 and TRBJ1-1; D uncertain. Germline V gives CDR1 SGHVS, CDR2 FNYEAQ. Trimming shortened V by 2 bases and J by 5 bases, and 9 bases separated the two germline ends. This CDR3 region has 13 residues. The CDR3 DNA reads TGTGCCAGCAGCTTATTGATGTGGACTGAAGCTTTCTTT. This encodes CASSLLMWTEAFF.

This chain connects TRBV14 to TRBJ1-1; a possible D gene is TRBD1 (6 bases). Germline V gene sequence: CDR1 SGHDN, CDR2 FVKESK. V was cut by 1 base and J by 6 bases, with 15 bases left in between. CDR3 size: 15 residues. The CDR3 sequence: CASSQGGHWLPEAFF. The DNA for the CDR3 is TGTGCCAGCAGCCAAGGGGGACACTGGCTCCCTGAAGCTTTCTTT. Using reference TRBV14 and TRBJ1-1 for the parts outside the CDR3, the full variable domain is EAGVTQFPSHSVIEKGQTVTLRCDPISGHDNLYWYRRVMGKEIKFLLHFVKESKQDESGMPNNRFLAERTGGTYSTLKVQPAELEDSGVYFCASSQGGHWLPEAFFGQGTRLTVV.

This clonotype was observed a few times. The chain has TRBV7-2 and TRBJ1-3; D is undetermined. The CDR3 extends over 14 amino acids. Germline V lookup: CDR1 SGHTA, CDR2 FQGNSA. V shed 5 bases and J shed 0 bases, with 8 bases lying between them. Here the CDR3 reads CASSIGPSGNTIYF. Here the CDR3 DNA reads TGTGCCAGCAGCATAGGACCCTCTGGAAACACCATATATTTT. The full variable domain, completed using reference TRBV7-2 and TRBJ1-3, is GAGVSQSPSNKVTEKGKDVELRCDPISGHTALYWYRQSLGQGLEFLIYFQGNSAPDKSGLPSDRFSAERTGGSVSTLTIQRTQQEDSAVYLCASSIGPSGNTIYFGEGSWLTVV.

This clonotype was counted at least ten times. This rearrangement joins TRBV20-1 to TRBJ1-3; TRBD1 might be the D (5 bases). Germline V lookup: CDR1 DFQATT, CDR2 SNEGSKA (reference sequence). V gave up 8 bases and J gave up 0 bases, with 11 bases separating them. CDR3 size: 13 residues. The CDR3 loop reads CSSLGASGNTIYF. CDR3 coding DNA: TGCAGTTCCTTAGGGGCCTCTGGAAACACCATATATTTT.

This clonotype was seen only a few times. The genes are TRBV28 and TRBJ2-3; a weak D match, TRBD2 (6 bases). Germline CDR1 and CDR2: MDHEN and SYDVKM. The CDR3 has 15 residues. V was clipped by 7 bases and J by 2 bases, with 16 bases between them. The CDR3 DNA is TGTGCCAGCACCCGGAGGCGGGGATCCACAGATACGCAGTATTTT. This gives the protein CASTRRRGSTDTQYF.

This clonotype was recorded many times. The rearrangement uses TRBV28 and TRBJ2-7, with D tentatively TRBD1 or TRBD2 (5 bases each). Germline lookup yields CDR1 MDHEN and CDR2 SYDVKM. The length of the CDR3 is 12 residues. V lost 1 base and J lost 6, with 7 bases in between. DNA for the CDR3: TGTGCCAGCAGTTTATCGAGGGGCGAGCAGTACTTC. It codes for CASSLSRGEQYF.

This clonotype was detected only a few times. J is TRBJ2-3 and V is TRBV7-9; a possible D gene is TRBD1 (6 bases). V lost 3 bases and J 4 bases, leaving 8 bases between the germline ends. The CDR3 runs 13 residues. Germline V gene lookup returns CDR1 SEHNR and CDR2 FQNEAQ (reference sequence). In nucleotides, the CDR3 is TGTGCCAGCAGCTTTGGGGGCTCAGATACGCAGTATTTT. It specifies CASSFGGSDTQYF.

This clonotype was counted only a few times. The V gene is TRBV13, the J gene TRBJ1-2; TRBD1 might be the D (5 bases). From germline, CDR1 is PRHDT and CDR2 FYEKMQ (reference sequence). Trimming shortened V by 5 bases and J by 3 bases, and 16 bases separated the two germline ends. The CDR3 has 15 residues. CDR3 sequence reads: CASSPAQGIYYGYTF. The CDR3, as DNA: TGTGCCAGCAGCCCAGCGCAGGGCATTTACTATGGCTACACCTTC. Complete variable domain (other parts from reference TRBV13 and TRBJ1-2): AAGVIQSPRHLIKEKRETATLKCYPIPRHDTVYWYQQGPGQDPQFLISFYEKMQSDKGSIPDRFSAQQFSDYHSELNMSSLELGDSALYFCASSPAQGIYYGYTFGSGTRLTVV.

V usage is TRBV28 and J usage is TRBJ1-2; D is unclear. The CDR3 runs to 12 residues. Germline CDR1 is MDHEN and CDR2 is SYDVKM. Trimming stripped 10 bases from V and 6 bases from J, with 15 bases between. The CDR3 nucleotides are TGTGCCACCAAGGAGGAACCGCATGGCTACACCTTC. It is translated as CATKEEPHGYTF.

This clonotype is a singleton in its sample. This chain connects TRBV7-2 to TRBJ2-7; 12 bases match TRBD2. The ends lost 2 bases at V and 0 bases at J; junction bases unmatched: 5. The CDR3 is 17 amino acids. CDR1 is SGHTA and CDR2 is FQGNSA in the germline V gene. As DNA, the CDR3 is TGTGCCAGCAGCTTAAGGACTAGCGGGACCAGCTCCTACGAGCAGTACTTC. This encodes CASSLRTSGTSSYEQYF.

V is TRBV29-1 and J is TRBJ2-2; D uncertain. With 0 bases removed from V and 4 bases from J, the gap between germline ends came to 9 bases. CDR3 length equals 14 residues. Per germline, CDR1 SQVTM and CDR2 ANQGSEA. The CDR3: CSVEDRRGTGELFF. The DNA for the CDR3 is TGCAGCGTTGAAGATCGGCGCGGCACCGGGGAGCTGTTTTTT.

This clonotype has only a few counts. This chain joins TRBV20-1 and TRBJ1-1; no clear D. In germline, CDR1 is DFQATT, CDR2 SNEGSKA (reference sequence). The CDR3 is 13 residues long. The V and J ends lost 2 bases and 3 bases respectively, with 10 bases between them. The chain's CDR3 is CSARPTEYTEAFF. The CDR3 nucleotides read TGCAGTGCTAGACCGACCGAATACACTGAAGCTTTCTTT.

A few counts support this clonotype. The chain employs TRBV18 and TRBJ2-7, with a possible D match to TRBD2 (7 bases). From germline, CDR1 is KGHSH and CDR2 LQKENI. Trimming removed 3 bases from V and 5 bases from J, with 11 bases in between. CDR3 length: 13 residues. CDR3 coding DNA: TGTGCCAGCTCACCGGGGAGGGGGAACGAGCAGTACTTC. This gives the protein CASSPGRGNEQYF.

This clonotype was seen a handful of times. This chain links TRBV6-5 with TRBJ2-7; TRBD1 matches 11 bases. This CDR3 has 15 residues. CDR1 and CDR2 from the germline V gene are MNHEY and SVGAGI. Unmatched junction bases numbered 8, after V lost 6 bases and J lost 4 bases. CDR3 in DNA: TGTGCCAGCAGGCGCGGACAGGGGGCGAGGTACGAGCAGTACTTC. Its protein is CASRRGQGARYEQYF.

Many counts were recorded for this clonotype. The chain is built from TRBV12-3 or TRBV12-4 and TRBJ2-5; no firm D call. Trimming pared 5 bases from V and 5 bases from J, leaving 9 bases between. CDR3 length equals 12 residues. The CDR3 coding sequence is TGTGCCAGCAGTCAACCCGCGGAGACCCAGTACTTC. The encoded protein is CASSQPAETQYF.

CDR3 sequence reads: CASSSDTNTEAFF. CDR3 nucleotides: TGTGCCAGCAGTTCGGACACAAACACTGAAGCTTTCTTT. The chain combines TRBV12-3 or TRBV12-4 with TRBJ1-1; D perhaps matches TRBD1 (5 bases). V lost 4 bases and J 2 bases, leaving 8 bases between the germline ends. This CDR3 has 13 residues.

This clonotype was observed a single time. The rearrangement joins TRBV7-9 to TRBJ2-4; the match to TRBD2 covers 7 bases. J gave up 7 bases and V 10 bases, and 7 bases lay outside the gene matches. Per germline, CDR1 SEHNR and CDR2 FQNEAQ (reference sequence). The CDR3 runs to 12 residues. DNA for the CDR3: TGTGCCACCGATCAGGGAGGGAACATTCAGTACTTC. Its protein is CATDQGGNIQYF.

This clonotype was recorded a few times. The chain is built from TRBV4-3 and TRBJ2-7, with 10 bases matching TRBD1. The CDR3 contains 16 residues. The trim removed 1 base at V and 2 bases at J, leaving 5 bases unmatched. Per the germline V gene, CDR1 is LGHNA and CDR2 is YSLEER. The CDR3 bases are TGCGCCAGCAGCCAAGTTGCGACAGGGGGCCCCTACGAGCAGTACTTC. The encoded protein is CASSQVATGGPYEQYF.

The V and J genes are TRBV11-3 and TRBJ1-6, with D perhaps TRBD1 (5 bases). The germline V gene has CDR1 SGHNT and CDR2 YENEEA. This CDR3 region has 21 residues. The germline V and J ends were trimmed by 0 bases and 5 bases, with 26 bases remaining between them. The CDR3 spells CASSLDRRVGRRLSDNSPLHF. CDR3 DNA: TGTGCCAGCAGCTTAGATAGGAGGGTGGGACGCCGATTGTCCGATAATTCACCCCTCCACTTT.

V usage is TRBV10-2 and J usage is TRBJ2-1, with TRBD2 identical over 9 bases. CDR3 length equals 16 residues. The V gene end was trimmed by 6 bases and the J gene end by 5 bases; junction bases not matched to a gene: 11. CDR1 is WSHSY and CDR2 is SAAADI in the germline V gene. The CDR3 sequence: CASRLWTSEKNNEQFF. CDR3 in DNA: TGCGCCAGCAGGCTCTGGACTAGCGAGAAAAACAATGAGCAGTTCTTC.

The sample holds a few counts of this clonotype. The chain carries TRBV28 and TRBJ1-5; possibly TRBD1 for D (6 bases). Germline V gene sequence: CDR1 MDHEN, CDR2 SYDVKM. This CDR3 is 14 amino acids long. Trimming removed 2 bases from V and 3 bases from J, with 8 bases in between. This CDR3 is CASSLGQSNQPQHF. In DNA form, the CDR3 reads TGTGCCAGCAGTTTAGGACAGTCCAATCAGCCCCAGCATTTT. Filled out from reference TRBV28 and TRBJ1-5, the complete variable domain reads DVKVTQSSRYLVKRTGEKVFLECVQDMDHENMFWYRQDPGLGLRLIYFSYDVKMKEKGDIPEGYSVSREKKERFSLILESASTNQTSMYLCASSLGQSNQPQHFGDGTRLSIL.